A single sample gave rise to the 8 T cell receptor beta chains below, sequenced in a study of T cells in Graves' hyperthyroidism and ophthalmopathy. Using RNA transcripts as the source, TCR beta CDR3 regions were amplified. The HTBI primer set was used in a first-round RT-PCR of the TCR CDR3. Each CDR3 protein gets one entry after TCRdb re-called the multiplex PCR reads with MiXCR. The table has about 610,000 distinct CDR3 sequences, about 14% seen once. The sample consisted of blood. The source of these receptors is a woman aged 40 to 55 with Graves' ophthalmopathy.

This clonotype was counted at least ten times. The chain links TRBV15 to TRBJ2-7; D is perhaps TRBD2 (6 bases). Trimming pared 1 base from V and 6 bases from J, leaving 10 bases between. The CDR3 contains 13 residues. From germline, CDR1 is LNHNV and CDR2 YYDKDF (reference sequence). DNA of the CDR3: TGTGCCACCAGCAGAGTGCGGGACGCCGAGCAGTACTTC. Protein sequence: CATSRVRDAEQYF.

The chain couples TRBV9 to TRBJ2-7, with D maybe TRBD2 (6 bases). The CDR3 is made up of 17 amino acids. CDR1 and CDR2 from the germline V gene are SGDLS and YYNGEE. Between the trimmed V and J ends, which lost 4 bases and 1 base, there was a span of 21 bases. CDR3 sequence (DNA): TGTGCCAGCAGCCCGCCCCCGGGGACTGCCAAGTCCTACGAGCAGTACTTC. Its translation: CASSPPPGTAKSYEQYF. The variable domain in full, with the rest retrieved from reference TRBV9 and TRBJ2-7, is DSGVTQTPKHLITATGQRVTLRCSPRSGDLSVYWYQQSLDQGLQFLIQYYNGEERAKGNILERFSAQQFPDLHSELNLSSLELGDSALYFCASSPPPGTAKSYEQYFGPGTRLTVT.

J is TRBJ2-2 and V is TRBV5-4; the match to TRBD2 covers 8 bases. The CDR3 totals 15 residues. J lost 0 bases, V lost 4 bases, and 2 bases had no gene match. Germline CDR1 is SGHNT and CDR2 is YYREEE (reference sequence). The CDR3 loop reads CASSAGLANTGELFF. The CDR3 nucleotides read TGTGCCAGCAGCGCGGGACTAGCGAACACCGGGGAGCTGTTTTTT. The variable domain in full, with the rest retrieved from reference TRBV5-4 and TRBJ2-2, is ETGVTQSPTHLIKTRGQQVTLRCSSQSGHNTVSWYQQALGQGPQFIFQYYREEENGRGNFPPRFSGLQFPNYSSELNVNALELDDSALYLCASSAGLANTGELFFGEGSRLTVL.

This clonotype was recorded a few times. CDR3 loop: CASSPGTGWNSPLHF. CDR3 coding DNA: TGTGCCAGCAGTCCAGGGACAGGGTGGAATTCACCCCTCCACTTT. V usage is TRBV12-3 or TRBV12-4 and J usage is TRBJ1-6, with 9 nucleotides matching TRBD1. V lost 5 bases and J lost 7; bases outside the gene matches: 6. This CDR3 has 15 residues.

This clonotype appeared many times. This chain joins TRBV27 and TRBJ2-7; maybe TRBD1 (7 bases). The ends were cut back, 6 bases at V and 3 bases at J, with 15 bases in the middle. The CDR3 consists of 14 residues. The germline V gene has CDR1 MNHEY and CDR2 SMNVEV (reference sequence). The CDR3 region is CASRTEGAHYEQYF. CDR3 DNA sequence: TGTGCCAGCAGGACGGAGGGGGCCCACTACGAGCAGTACTTC.

CDR3 sequence (DNA): TGTGCCAGCAGTTATTTGGAGTACGAGCAGTACTTC. Amino acid sequence: CASSYLEYEQYF. This sequence joins TRBV6-2 or TRBV6-3 and TRBJ2-7; D is ambiguous. There are 12 residues in the CDR3. Trimming cost V 3 bases and J 4 bases, with 7 bases left between them. Germline V CDR1 and CDR2: MNHEY, SVGEGT.

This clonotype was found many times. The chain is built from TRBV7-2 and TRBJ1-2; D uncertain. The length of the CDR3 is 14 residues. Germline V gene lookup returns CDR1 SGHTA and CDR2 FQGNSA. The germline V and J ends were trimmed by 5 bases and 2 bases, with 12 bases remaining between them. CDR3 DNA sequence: TGTGCCAGCAGCGGGTCGTGGGAAAACTATGGCTACACCTTC. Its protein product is CASSGSWENYGYTF.

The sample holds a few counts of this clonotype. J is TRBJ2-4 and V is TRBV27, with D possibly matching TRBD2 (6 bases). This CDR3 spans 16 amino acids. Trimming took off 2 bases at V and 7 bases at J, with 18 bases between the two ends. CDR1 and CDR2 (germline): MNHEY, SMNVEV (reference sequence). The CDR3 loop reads CASSLVTPRDWNIQYF. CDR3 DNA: TGTGCCAGCAGTTTAGTCACTCCTCGGGACTGGAACATTCAGTACTTC.